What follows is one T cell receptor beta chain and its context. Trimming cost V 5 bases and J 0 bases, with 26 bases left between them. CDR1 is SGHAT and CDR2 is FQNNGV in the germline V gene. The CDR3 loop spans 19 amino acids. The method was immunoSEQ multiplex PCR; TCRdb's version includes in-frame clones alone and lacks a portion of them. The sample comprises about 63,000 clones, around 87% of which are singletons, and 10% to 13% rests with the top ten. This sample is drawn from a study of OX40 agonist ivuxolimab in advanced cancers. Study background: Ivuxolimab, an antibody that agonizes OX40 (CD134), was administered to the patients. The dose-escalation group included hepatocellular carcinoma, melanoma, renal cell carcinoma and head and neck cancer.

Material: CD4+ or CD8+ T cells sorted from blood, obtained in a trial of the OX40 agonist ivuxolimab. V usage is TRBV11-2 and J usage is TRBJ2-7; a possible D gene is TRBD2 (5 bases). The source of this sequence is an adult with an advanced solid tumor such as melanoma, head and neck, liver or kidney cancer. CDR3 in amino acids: CASSPIHRVRTRSSYEQYF. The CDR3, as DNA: TGTGCCAGCAGCCCGATCCACCGGGTACGAACTAGAAGCTCCTACGAGCAGTACTTC.